The next 22 T cell receptor beta chains were all read from a single sample in a study of blood T cells in healthy people across ages. Primed by a sample-barcoded 5' primer and a J-beta primer mix, a second PCR proceeded for about 6 to 12 cycles. One entry per CDR3 protein results from TCRdb running MiXCR on the 5' RACE reads. The data contain around 820,000 distinct CDR3 sequences, approximately 25% of them singletons. These data are also associated with another study on T cells of mothers and their children.

Material: blood. These receptors all come from a boy younger than 18 in good health.

This clonotype was recorded a few times. J is TRBJ2-3 and V is TRBV20-1; TRBD1 might be the D (6 bases). Trimming pared 1 base from V and 4 bases from J, leaving 12 bases between. Looked up from germline, CDR1 is DFQATT and CDR2 is SNEGSKA (reference sequence). The CDR3 sequence is 14 residues long. As DNA, the CDR3 is TGCAGTGCTAGAGGTGATAAGGGGGCAGATACGCAGTATTTT. It specifies CSARGDKGADTQYF.

This clonotype came up a few times. The rearrangement joins TRBV20-1 to TRBJ1-4; D call uncertain. The CDR3 runs 15 residues. Trimming took 6 bases from V and 4 from J, leaving 18 bases between them. The germline CDR1 and CDR2 sequences are DFQATT and SNEGSKA (reference sequence). In DNA, the CDR3 is TGCAGTGCCTTGGACGGAGCAAGCTTTAATGAAAAACTGTTTTTT. Translated, it gives CSALDGASFNEKLFF.

The chain is built from TRBV3-1 and TRBJ2-5; 7 positions match TRBD1. V dropped 0 bases and J dropped 1; count of bases not matched to a gene: 5. Germline values: CDR1 LGHDT, CDR2 YNNKEL (reference sequence). The CDR3 runs to 16 residues. The CDR3 DNA follows: TGTGCCAGCAGCCAAGATGGGGCAGGGGGCCAAGAGACCCAGTACTTC. Its translation is CASSQDGAGGQETQYF.

There are a few counts of this clonotype. The V and J genes are TRBV6-6 and TRBJ2-3; TRBD2 matches at 9 bases. After removal of 5 bases from V and 2 bases from J, the junction contained 8 bases not matched to a gene. Germline V gene sequence: CDR1 MNHNY, CDR2 SVGAGI (reference sequence). The CDR3 runs 16 residues. The CDR3 sequence: CASSGISGGTTDTQYF. The CDR3 DNA reads TGTGCCAGCAGTGGAATTAGCGGGGGCACCACAGATACGCAGTATTTT.

J is TRBJ2-7 and V is TRBV10-3; 12 bases are shared with TRBD1. The CDR3 has 18 residues. Germline V lookup: CDR1 ENHRY, CDR2 SYGVKD. Germline trimming cut 9 bases from V and 1 base from J; bases unmatched to any gene: 16. This chain's CDR3 is CAISGGTGGIGGSYEQYF. The CDR3 DNA is TGTGCCATATCTGGGGGGACAGGGGGCATCGGTGGGTCCTACGAGCAGTACTTC.

The chain joins TRBV20-1 to TRBJ2-3; 10 bases line up with TRBD2. V dropped 5 bases and J dropped 3; count of bases not matched to a gene: 8. The CDR3 loop spans 15 amino acids. Germline V lookup: CDR1 DFQATT, CDR2 SNEGSKA (reference sequence). As DNA, the CDR3 is TGCAGTGCTCAAGCGGGAGGGCCTAGTACAGATACGCAGTATTTT. This codes for CSAQAGGPSTDTQYF.

This rearrangement joins TRBV1 to TRBJ2-5; the D segment call TRBD2 is taken from the table without a DNA check. TRBV1 is a pseudogene locus. The CDR3 has 14 amino acids. The CDR3 DNA reads as TGCACCAGCAGCCTGAAGACTAGTAAGGAGACCCAGTACTTC. This gives the protein CTSSLKTSKETQYF.

In nucleotides, the CDR3 is TGTGCCAGCAGCGAGGGGGACAGGAATAAAGAGACCCAGTACTTC. It translates to CASSEGDRNKETQYF. V is TRBV6-1 and J is TRBJ2-5, with 8 bases identical to TRBD1. V trimming: 6 bases; J trimming: 3 bases; junction bases outside the gene matches: 9. CDR1 is MNHNS, CDR2 SASEGT, per germline. CDR3 size: 15 residues.

The rearrangement joins TRBV18 to TRBJ2-5; D ambiguous. In germline, CDR1 is KGHSH, CDR2 LQKENI. Between the trimmed V and J ends, which lost 1 base and 0 bases, there was a span of 9 bases. This CDR3 has 15 amino acids. This chain's CDR3 is CASSPRTPYQETQYF. CDR3 sequence (DNA): TGTGCCAGCTCACCACGCACACCGTACCAAGAGACCCAGTACTTC.

The chain recombines TRBV29-1 with TRBJ2-5, with D unresolved. Judging by the DNA end, TRBJ2-7 fits better; the J call may be wrong. CDR1 and CDR2 (germline): SQVTM, ANQGSEA. The CDR3 has 10 amino acids. CDR3 protein: CSVYEHEQYF. DNA for the CDR3: TGCAGCGTTTACGAACACGAGCAGTACTTC.

In regard to this clonotype: The conserved final phenylalanine or tryptophan is absent from the CDR3, which likely points to a read error. The chain uses TRBV13 and TRBJ2-4; TRBD2 matches 8 bases. This CDR3 comprises 20 residues. After removal of 0 bases from V and 1 base from J, the junction contained 14 bases not matched to a gene. Germline V lookup: CDR1 PRHDT, CDR2 FYEKMQ (reference sequence). The CDR3 bases are TGTGCCAGCAGCTTAGGGGCTAGACTAGCGAGAGATAACGCCAAAAACATTCAGTACTAC. This gives the protein CASSLGARLARDNAKNIQYY.

This clonotype was observed a handful of times. The rearrangement links TRBV7-2 to TRBJ2-5; the match to TRBD2 covers 8 bases. The CDR3 covers 14 residues. V lost 8 bases, J lost 3 bases, and 8 bases stayed unmatched. Germline V gene sequence: CDR1 SGHTA, CDR2 FQGNSA. The CDR3 DNA reads TGTGCCAGCTCTCGGGGGGGCCGAGAAGAGACCCAGTACTTC. As protein: CASSRGGREETQYF.

The chain recombines TRBV7-2 with TRBJ1-2; D unclear. The germline gives CDR1 SGHTA, CDR2 FQGNSA. Trimming pared 7 bases from V and 3 bases from J, leaving 9 bases between. CDR3 length: 12 residues. CDR3: CASNTGYYGYTF. The DNA of the CDR3 is TGTGCCAGCAACACCGGATACTATGGCTACACCTTC.

This sequence joins TRBV20-1 and TRBJ2-1; 8 bases align to TRBD2. V was clipped by 3 bases and J by 6 bases; unmatched bases: 7. The germline gives CDR1 DFQATT, CDR2 SNEGSKA (reference sequence). The CDR3 spans 14 residues. The CDR3 spells CSARNLAGINEQFF. CDR3 bases: TGCAGTGCTAGGAATCTAGCGGGTATCAATGAGCAGTTCTTC.

This clonotype appeared a few times. The rearrangement links TRBV27 to TRBJ2-5; D not certain. Per germline, CDR1 MNHEY and CDR2 SMNVEV (reference sequence). The CDR3 is made up of 12 amino acids. The ends were cut back, 5 bases at V and 5 bases at J, with 9 bases in the middle. CDR3: CASSTVGETQYF. The CDR3 nucleotides are TGTGCCAGCAGTACCGTAGGGGAGACCCAGTACTTC.

The chain couples TRBV29-1 to TRBJ1-1; D may be TRBD1 (5 bases). The CDR3 covers 13 residues. V was clipped by 6 bases and J by 0 bases, with 11 bases between them. The germline CDR1 and CDR2 sequences are SQVTM and ANQGSEA. The CDR3 DNA reads as TGCAGCGTATCAGGGATCATGAACACTGAAGCTTTCTTT. As protein: CSVSGIMNTEAFF.

V gene TRBV6-5 combines with J gene TRBJ1-2, with a weak D call TRBD1 (6 bases). V lost 4 bases and J lost 6, with 18 bases in between. This CDR3 spans 15 amino acids. Germline loops: CDR1 MNHEY, CDR2 SVGAGI. The CDR3 DNA reads as TGTGCCAGCAGTTCCTCTACAGGGCGGTGGGATGGCTACACCTTC. This codes for CASSSSTGRWDGYTF.

The rearrangement uses TRBV20-1 and TRBJ1-2; D perhaps matches TRBD1 (5 bases). This CDR3 spans 12 amino acids. V was trimmed by 6 bases and J by 4 bases, leaving 12 bases between them. CDR1 is DFQATT, CDR2 SNEGSKA, per germline (reference sequence). The CDR3 DNA reads as TGCAGTGCAGTGGACGGGGGCTATGGCTACACCTTC. Translating gives CSAVDGGYGYTF.

The table lists this clonotype with many counts. V and J are TRBV15 and TRBJ2-5; D may correspond to TRBD1 or TRBD2 (5 bases each). There are 15 residues in the CDR3. CDR1 is LNHNV and CDR2 is YYDKDF in the germline V gene (reference sequence). Trimming took off 0 bases at V and 4 bases at J, with 12 bases between the two ends. CDR3 DNA sequence: TGTGCCACCAGCAGAGACTCGGGGCTCGCAGAGACCCAGTACTTC. Its protein product is CATSRDSGLAETQYF.

This rearrangement joins TRBV28 to TRBJ2-1, with TRBD2 matching 8 bases. The V gene end was trimmed by 4 bases and the J gene end by 8 bases; junction bases not matched to a gene: 10. Germline V gene data show CDR1 as MDHEN and CDR2 as SYDVKM. This CDR3 comprises 15 residues. The CDR3 here is CASSSSLSGVDEQFF. CDR3 DNA sequence: TGTGCCAGCAGTTCCTCGCTTAGCGGGGTGGATGAGCAGTTCTTC.

V and J are TRBV6-1 and TRBJ1-6; perhaps TRBD1 as D (5 bases). The CDR3 length is 15 residues. Trimming cost V 4 bases and J 10 bases, with 17 bases left between them. CDR1 and CDR2 from the germline V gene are MNHNS and SASEGT. CDR3 DNA sequence: TGTGCCAGCAGTGGGACATATGGGGGAGGGTCACCCCTCCACTTT. This encodes CASSGTYGGGSPLHF.

This chain links TRBV24-1 with TRBJ2-2; the D gene is possibly TRBD2 (5 bases). V was trimmed by 2 bases and J by 2 bases, leaving 8 bases between them. Germline V gene lookup returns CDR1 KGHDR and CDR2 SFDVKD. This CDR3 has 15 amino acids. The DNA for the CDR3 is TGTGCCACCAGTGATTATACGGGAAACACCGGGGAGCTGTTTTTT. Its translation: CATSDYTGNTGELFF.